This T cell receptor (beta chain) was identified during a study of shared clonotypes between healthy human individuals. Researchers ran the assay at a deep level. Splitting of each subset's genomic DNA was done evenly across several immunoSEQ plates. Some clones are missing from TCRdb's copy, which holds only in-frame ones; the method was immunoSEQ multiplex PCR. The sample consists of some 1,100,000 clones, more than 75% of them appearing once. V was cut by 4 bases and J by 3 bases, with 9 bases left in between. The length of the CDR3 is 13 residues. Germline V gives CDR1 KGHSH, CDR2 LQKENI. The chain has TRBV18 and TRBJ1-1; D remains ambiguous. The receptor's source is a man aged 18 to 30 in good health. Some clones in this sample may be carry-over from other donors' samples. The sequencing input was memory CD4+ T cells from PBMCs. Subset indicated: CD45RA-negative fraction. The CDR3 region is CASSQGLDTEAFF. The CDR3 DNA follows: TGTGCCAGCTCACAAGGACTGGACACTGAAGCTTTCTTT.